The following is a T cell receptor (beta chain) sequence with its context. Its antigen is currently unknown. This specimen comes from a study of Ad26.COV2.S vaccination and SARS-CoV-2 variants. Study-level results: A substantial breadth of spike-specific CD8+ and CD4+ T cell responses after vaccination has been reported. Possibly, TCR breadth and depth analyses underestimated total T cell responses.

The data were produced by immunoSEQ multiplex PCR, yet TCRdb's version contains in-frame clones alone and is incomplete. The sample contains under 550,000 clones, approximately 87% of which appear only once. Treatment given: some 20 received Ad26.COV2.S at low or high dose, single or two shots; 5 received placebo; per-sample allocation not given. Collection of samples fell on day 63 after the first vaccine or placebo injection. Donation came from an adult in Boston who was aged 18-55 years. The sequence came from a person between 18 and 65 years old who received the Ad26.COV2.S COVID-19 vaccine or a placebo. The specimen comprised peripheral blood, sampled in a trial of Ad26.COV2.S vaccine versus placebo.

The CDR3 DNA sequence: TGTGCCAGCAGGCGACAGGGGGCGGTCGGGGAGCTGTTTTTT. Protein sequence: CASRRQGAVGELFF. V usage is TRBV27 and J usage is TRBJ2-2, with TRBD1 identical over 10 bases. With V trimmed by 6 bases and J by 7 bases, 5 bases remained unmatched. Germline V gene data show CDR1 as MNHEY and CDR2 as SMNVEV (reference sequence). This CDR3 is 14 amino acids long.